The 30 T cell receptor beta chains below were found in one sample sequenced in a study of cytomegalovirus exposure and HLA in healthy donors. PCR employed 60 Vbeta and 13 Jbeta primers. Assay: immunoSEQ multiplex PCR; the TCRdb copy retains only in-frame clones and omits some. The data show 180,000 or so clones, with 80% to 90% seen just once and almost 9.5% held by the top ten. What was sequenced was PBMCs. These receptors came from a man between 18 and 29 years old in good health and CMV-seropositive.

This chain connects TRBV19 to TRBJ2-7; 8 bases line up with TRBD1. The ends lost 1 base at V and 3 bases at J; junction bases unmatched: 2. The germline gives CDR1 LNHDA, CDR2 SQIVND (reference sequence). There are 14 residues in the CDR3. CDR3 protein: CASSIGGQGYEQYF. As DNA, the CDR3 is TGTGCCAGTAGTATAGGCGGACAGGGCTACGAGCAGTACTTC. The full variable domain, completed using reference TRBV19 and TRBJ2-7, is DGGITQSPKYLFRKEGQNVTLSCEQNLNHDAMYWYRQDPGQGLRLIYYSQIVNDFQKGDIAEGYSVSREKKESFPLTVTSAQKNPTAFYLCASSIGGQGYEQYFGPGTRLTVT.

The V and J genes are TRBV27 and TRBJ1-2; D is undetermined. Germline V gene data show CDR1 as MNHEY and CDR2 as SMNVEV (reference sequence). The CDR3 is made up of 16 amino acids. Trimming stripped 0 bases from V and 8 bases from J, with 19 bases between. CDR3 in amino acids: CASSLSSLGPPQGYTF. The CDR3, as DNA: TGTGCCAGCAGTTTATCGTCCCTAGGCCCACCCCAAGGCTACACCTTC.

The chain uses TRBV19 and TRBJ1-5; D is perhaps TRBD1 (5 bases). Germline values: CDR1 LNHDA, CDR2 SQIVND (reference sequence). Trimming left V 6 bases short and J 7 bases short, with 16 bases between. The length of the CDR3 is 14 residues. The chain's CDR3 is CASSSTGGGQPQHF. The CDR3 bases are TGTGCCAGTAGCTCTACTGGGGGAGGACAGCCCCAGCATTTT.

This clone has just a few counts. This sequence joins TRBV2 and TRBJ2-1, with 12 bases that match TRBD2. Germline V gene lookup returns CDR1 SNHLY and CDR2 FYNNEI. V trimming: 0 bases; J trimming: 13 bases; junction bases outside the gene matches: 16. The CDR3 runs to 18 residues. Written as DNA, the CDR3 is TGTGCCAGCAGTGAAGCGCTCATCACACTAGCGGGGGGTGAGAGACAGTTCTTC. This codes for CASSEALITLAGGERQFF.

The chain couples TRBV29-1 to TRBJ2-2, with D perhaps matching TRBD2 (7 bases). Germline-derived CDR1 and CDR2 are SQVTM and ANQGSEA. This CDR3 region has 14 residues. Trimming shortened V by 5 bases and J by 5 bases, and 15 bases separated the two germline ends. The CDR3 protein is CSVLQGGRTGELFF. DNA for the CDR3: TGCAGCGTTCTACAGGGAGGGAGAACCGGGGAGCTGTTTTTT.

This clone was recorded once. This rearrangement joins TRBV6-6 to TRBJ1-2; D is undetermined. Germline V CDR1 and CDR2: MNHNY, SVGAGI (reference sequence). The CDR3 runs to 11 residues. V was clipped by 11 bases and J by 6 bases, with 13 bases between them. This CDR3 reads CALRGSDGYTF. DNA of the CDR3: TGTGCCCTCCGGGGTAGCGATGGCTACACCTTC.

The chain combines TRBV9 with TRBJ2-3; 7 bases agree with TRBD2. V was clipped by 4 bases and J by 2 bases; unmatched bases: 7. From germline, CDR1 is SGDLS and CDR2 YYNGEE. CDR3 size: 15 residues. CDR3: CASSPAGGYTDTQYF. In nucleotides, the CDR3 is TGTGCCAGCAGCCCGGCCGGGGGGTACACAGATACGCAGTATTTT.

This clone was found a few times. The rearrangement joins TRBV5-1 to TRBJ2-7; TRBD2 might be the D (5 bases). Germline lookup yields CDR1 SGHRS and CDR2 YFSETQ. The CDR3 runs to 14 residues. V gave up 5 bases and J gave up 0 bases, with 12 bases separating them. The CDR3 loop is CASRVGSYSYEQYF. The CDR3 DNA reads TGCGCCAGCAGGGTGGGGAGCTACTCCTACGAGCAGTACTTC.

The sample holds a few counts of this clone. V usage is TRBV6-5 and J usage is TRBJ1-2, with no clear D. CDR1 and CDR2 from the germline V gene are MNHEY and SVGAGI. There are 11 residues in the CDR3. The V and J ends lost 7 bases and 8 bases respectively, with 11 bases between them. Here the CDR3 DNA reads TGTGCCAGCAAGACCGGCGGGGGCTACACCTTC. Translating it yields CASKTGGGYTF.

In DNA form, the CDR3 reads TGTGCCAGCAGCCCCGGGGACAGGGAGGTGCCTGGGGCCAACGTCCTGACTTTC. It encodes CASSPGDREVPGANVLTF. The V gene is TRBV7-7, the J gene TRBJ2-6, with 9 bases aligning to TRBD1. With V trimmed by 5 bases and J by 2 bases, 10 bases remained unmatched. The CDR3 consists of 18 residues. Germline CDR1 is SSHAT and CDR2 is FNYEAQ (reference sequence).

The chain couples TRBV4-2 to TRBJ2-3; 9 bases line up with TRBD2. CDR1 LGHNA and CDR2 YNFKEQ come from the germline V gene. V lost 0 bases, J lost 1 base, and 5 bases stayed unmatched. This CDR3 comprises 17 residues. CDR3 nucleotides: TGTGCCAGCAGCCAAGATGGGGTAGCGGGGGGCACAGATACGCAGTATTTT. This sequence encodes CASSQDGVAGGTDTQYF.

The CDR3 region is CASSLVASAGQPNQPQHF. The CDR3 region has the DNA TGTGCCAGCAGCTTAGTAGCGTCCGCGGGACAGCCCAATCAGCCCCAGCATTTT. The rearrangement joins TRBV7-9 to TRBJ1-5, with 7 nucleotides matching TRBD1. The CDR3 spans 18 residues. CDR1 and CDR2 (germline): SEHNR, FQNEAQ (reference sequence). J lost 3 bases, V lost 1 base, and 12 bases had no gene match.

The chain links TRBV27 to TRBJ2-7; 8 bases align to TRBD1. The CDR3 sequence is 13 residues long. With V trimmed by 5 bases and J by 7 bases, 7 bases remained unmatched. The germline V gene has CDR1 MNHEY and CDR2 SMNVEV (reference sequence). The CDR3 DNA sequence: TGTGCCAGCAGTCTGACAGGGGTCGCGGAGCAGTACTTC. Its translation: CASSLTGVAEQYF.

This chain connects TRBV12-5 to TRBJ2-7; possible D gene TRBD1, 6 bases. Germline CDR1 reads LGHNT; CDR2 reads FRNRAP. The CDR3 has 16 residues. V gave up 4 bases and J gave up 6 bases, with 22 bases separating them. The CDR3: CASGWNTGRGLSEQYF. The CDR3, as DNA: TGTGCTAGTGGTTGGAACACAGGCAGGGGCCTGAGCGAGCAGTACTTC.

In its sample, this clone was seen once. This chain joins TRBV11-2 and TRBJ2-7; perhaps TRBD2 as D (5 bases). The CDR3 length is 15 residues. The V and J ends lost 5 bases and 3 bases respectively, with 17 bases between them. Germline-derived CDR1 and CDR2 are SGHAT and FQNNGV. The CDR3 sequence is CASSPHNGVYYEQYF. The DNA of the CDR3 is TGTGCCAGCAGCCCCCACAACGGGGTCTACTACGAGCAGTACTTC.

The V call is TRBV5-4, the J call TRBJ2-7, with TRBD2 identical over 7 bases. CDR3 length: 12 amino acids. Germline values: CDR1 SGHNT, CDR2 YYREEE (reference sequence). This CDR3 is CAWGRGSSEQYF. DNA for the CDR3: TGTGCGTGGGGGAGGGGCAGTAGCGAGCAGTACTTC.

This clone was detected only a few times. The chain recombines TRBV6-1 with TRBJ1-2; TRBD1 matches 7 bases. Germline CDR1 reads MNHNS; CDR2 reads SASEGT. Trimming at V came to 8 bases and at J to 4 bases, leaving 4 bases not matched to a gene. The CDR3 is 12 residues long. In nucleotides, the CDR3 is TGTGCCAGCTGGACAGGTTCCTATGGCTACACCTTC. Protein sequence: CASWTGSYGYTF.

V gene TRBV2 combines with J gene TRBJ2-2; a weak D match, TRBD1 (7 bases). V gave up 3 bases and J gave up 8 bases, with 16 bases separating them. The CDR3 runs 15 residues. Germline V CDR1 and CDR2: SNHLY, FYNNEI. The CDR3 bases are TGTGCCAGCAGTGACGGAGGGGGCCCTTTAGGGGAGCTGTTTTTT. Protein sequence: CASSDGGGPLGELFF. Complete variable domain (other parts from reference TRBV2 and TRBJ2-2): EPEVTQTPSHQVTQMGQEVILRCVPISNHLYFYWYRQILGQKVEFLVSFYNNEISEKSEIFDDQFSVERPDGSNFTLKIRSTKLEDSAMYFCASSDGGGPLGELFFGEGSRLTVL.

The CDR3 DNA is TGTGCCAGCAGTTACCACAGGGGGCACGGTATCTACGAGCAGTACTTC. Residues: CASSYHRGHGIYEQYF. The rearrangement links TRBV6-6 to TRBJ2-7; 9 bases agree with TRBD1. Germline CDR1 is MNHNY and CDR2 is SVGAGI (reference sequence). With 2 bases clipped from V and 3 bases from J, the junction kept 8 bases outside the gene matches. The CDR3 covers 16 residues.

This rearrangement joins TRBV19 to TRBJ2-5; D perhaps matches TRBD2 (7 bases). Trimming cost V 8 bases and J 3 bases, with 13 bases left between them. This CDR3 comprises 13 residues. Germline lookup yields CDR1 LNHDA and CDR2 SQIVND (reference sequence). The CDR3 spells CASGGGLKETQYF. Here the CDR3 DNA reads TGTGCCAGTGGGGGGGGCCTAAAAGAGACCCAGTACTTC. Looking up the rest from reference TRBV19 and TRBJ2-5 gives the full variable domain: DGGITQSPKYLFRKEGQNVTLSCEQNLNHDAMYWYRQDPGQGLRLIYYSQIVNDFQKGDIAEGYSVSREKKESFPLTVTSAQKNPTAFYLCASGGGLKETQYFGPGTRLLVL.

This chain links TRBV14 with TRBJ2-7; 15 bases fit TRBD2. The CDR3 is made up of 17 amino acids. With V trimmed by 1 base and J by 3 bases, 4 bases remained unmatched. Germline CDR1 reads SGHDN; CDR2 reads FVKESK. CDR3 sequence (DNA): TGTGCCAGCAGCCAAGGAGGGACTAGCGGGGGGAACTACGAGCAGTACTTC. This gives the protein CASSQGGTSGGNYEQYF. The variable domain in full, completed from reference TRBV14 and TRBJ2-7, reads EAGVTQFPSHSVIEKGQTVTLRCDPISGHDNLYWYRRVMGKEIKFLLHFVKESKQDESGMPNNRFLAERTGGTYSTLKVQPAELEDSGVYFCASSQGGTSGGNYEQYFGPGTRLTVT.

The chain couples TRBV6-1 to TRBJ1-5; D unclear. This CDR3 comprises 15 residues. The V end lost 2 bases, the J end lost 5 bases, and 13 bases lay between the germline ends. CDR1 is MNHNS, CDR2 SASEGT, per germline. CDR3 bases: TGTGCCAGCAGTGAAAGGACTGGGCCGGATCAGCCCCAGCATTTT. Protein product: CASSERTGPDQPQHF.

The V and J genes are TRBV27 and TRBJ2-1, with 9 bases fitting TRBD1. The germline V gene encodes CDR1 MNHEY and CDR2 SMNVEV (reference sequence). The CDR3 extends over 16 amino acids. J was trimmed by 4 bases and V by 5 bases; bases with no gene match: 9. The DNA of the CDR3 is TGTGCCAGCAGTCTACCGACAGGGGGGGGTTACAATGAGCAGTTCTTC. As protein: CASSLPTGGGYNEQFF.

The chain links TRBV9 to TRBJ2-7; D gene uncertain. Deletions cut 1 base from V and 2 bases from J, with 13 bases between. Per the germline V gene, CDR1 is SGDLS and CDR2 is YYNGEE. The CDR3 covers 15 residues. The CDR3 nucleotides are TGTGCCAGCAGCGTATCTCCGGGTGTACCCTACGAGCAGTACTTC. Its protein product is CASSVSPGVPYEQYF.

V gene TRBV29-1 combines with J gene TRBJ2-5; the match to TRBD1 covers 7 bases. The germline V gene has CDR1 SQVTM and CDR2 ANQGSEA. The trim removed 6 bases at V and 5 bases at J, leaving 3 bases unmatched. The CDR3 has 11 residues. CDR3 bases: TGCAGCGTCCCACAGGGGGAGACCCAGTACTTC. Encoded protein: CSVPQGETQYF.

This clone was seen only once. The chain couples TRBV27 to TRBJ2-1, with 8 bases identical to TRBD2. With 2 bases clipped from V and 10 bases from J, the junction kept 10 bases outside the gene matches. There are 15 residues in the CDR3. The V gene's germline CDR1 is MNHEY and CDR2 SMNVEV (reference sequence). The CDR3 is CASSLAGGPPPEQFF. The DNA of the CDR3 is TGTGCCAGCAGTTTAGCGGGGGGCCCCCCCCCGGAGCAGTTCTTC.

The table lists this clone with a count of one. The genes are TRBV18 and TRBJ1-5; 7 bases agree with TRBD1. The CDR3 length is 16 residues. CDR1 and CDR2 (germline): KGHSH, LQKENI. V lost 2 bases, J lost 2 bases, and 6 bases stayed unmatched. The CDR3: CASSPAWTGGNQPQHF. The CDR3, as DNA: TGTGCCAGCTCACCAGCTTGGACAGGTGGCAATCAGCCCCAGCATTTT. The whole variable domain, remainder taken from reference TRBV18 and TRBJ1-5, is NAGVMQNPRHLVRRRGQEARLRCSPMKGHSHVYWYRQLPEEGLKFMVYLQKENIIDESGMPKERFSAEFPKEGPSILRIQQVVRGDSAAYFCASSPAWTGGNQPQHFGDGTRLSIL.

This clone was counted a few times. The chain employs TRBV10-3 and TRBJ1-6; 9 positions agree with TRBD1. This CDR3 has 15 residues. After removal of 5 bases from V and 9 bases from J, the junction contained 8 bases not matched to a gene. CDR1 and CDR2 from the germline V gene are ENHRY and SYGVKD. The CDR3 region has the DNA TGTGCCATCAGTACAACGGGACAGGGTTTTTCACCCCTCCACTTT. Its translation: CAISTTGQGFSPLHF.

The rearrangement uses TRBV5-1 and TRBJ1-5, with D tentatively TRBD1 (5 bases). Trimming left V 0 bases short and J 7 bases short, with 11 bases between. Germline-derived CDR1 and CDR2 are SGHRS and YFSETQ. This CDR3 contains 14 residues. CDR3 sequence reads: CASSLEGGDQPQHF. CDR3 in DNA: TGCGCCAGCAGCTTGGAAGGAGGGGACCAGCCCCAGCATTTT. Looking up the rest from reference TRBV5-1 and TRBJ1-5 gives the full variable domain: KAGVTQTPRYLIKTRGQQVTLSCSPISGHRSVSWYQQTPGQGLQFLFEYFSETQRNKGNFPGRFSGRQFSNSRSEMNVSTLELGDSALYLCASSLEGGDQPQHFGDGTRLSIL.

With regard to this clone: Sequence at one end of the junction differs from germline and may be a read error. This chain connects TRBV7-7 to TRBJ2-3; tentatively, D is TRBD2 (7 bases). Germline assignment: CDR1 SSHAT and CDR2 FNYEAQ (reference sequence). The CDR3 runs 15 residues. This CDR3 reads CASSARGAHTDTQYF. CDR3 nucleotides: TGTGCTAGCAGCGCTCGGGGGGCTCACACAGATACGCAGTATTTT.